This entry features one TCR beta chain sequence. Trimming shortened V by 10 bases and J by 4 bases, and 16 bases separated the two germline ends. CDR1 and CDR2 from the germline V gene are SEHNR and FQNEAQ (reference sequence). The CDR3 loop spans 13 amino acids. Across under 25 US areas, participants ranged in age from about 18 to 90 years. Self-reported history from a screening survey and questionnaire set each donor's cohort. In the authors' workflow: Amplification of reference gene primers provided the estimated nucleated cell counts. Using immunoSEQ multiplex PCR, the repertoire was profiled, and TCRdb retains in-frame clones only, with some absent. V, J and clone size are those of that table, while D and trimming were read from the DNA. The sample records 150,000 to 200,000 clones, roughly 77% being singletons. The data were obtained in a study of blood T cell repertoires in COVID-19. Study as a whole: PBMCs, B-cell-depleted T cells, or T cells provided the cDNA or gDNA that made up the material.

Input material: PBMCs or T cells enriched from blood (not recorded which). The sequence came from a woman aged 50 to 60 with acute COVID-19. This chain uses TRBV7-9 with TRBJ1-1; D perhaps matches TRBD1 (6 bases). CDR3 bases: TGTGCCAACAACAGGGACGAGGTCACTGAAGCTTTCTTT. Amino acid sequence: CANNRDEVTEAFF.